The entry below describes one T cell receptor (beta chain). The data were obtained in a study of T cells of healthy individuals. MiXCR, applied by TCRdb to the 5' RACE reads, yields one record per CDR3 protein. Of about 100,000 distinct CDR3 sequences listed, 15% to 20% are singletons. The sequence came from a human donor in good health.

CDR3 protein: CASSSRLPGGRGSNQPQHF. The CDR3, as DNA: TGTGCCAGCAGCTCCAGACTCCCCGGTGGGCGGGGTAGCAATCAGCCCCAGCATTTT. V usage is TRBV12-3 or TRBV12-4 and J usage is TRBJ1-5; D remains ambiguous. Between the trimmed V and J ends, which lost 6 bases and 0 bases, there was a span of 24 bases. CDR3 size: 19 residues.